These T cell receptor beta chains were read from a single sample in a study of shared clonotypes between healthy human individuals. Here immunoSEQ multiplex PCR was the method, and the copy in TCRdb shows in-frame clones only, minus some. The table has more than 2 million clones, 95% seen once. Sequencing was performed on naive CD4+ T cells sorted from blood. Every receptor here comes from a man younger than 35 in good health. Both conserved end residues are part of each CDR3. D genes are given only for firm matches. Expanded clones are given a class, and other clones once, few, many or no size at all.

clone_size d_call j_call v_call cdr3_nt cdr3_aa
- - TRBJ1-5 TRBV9 TGTGCCAGCAGCGTAGATGGCTATCAGCCCCAGCATTTT CASSVDGYQPQHF
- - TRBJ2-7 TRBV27 TGTGCCAGCAGTAACACCTACGAGCAGTACTTC CASSNTYEQYF
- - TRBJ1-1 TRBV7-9 TGTGCCAGCAGCTTATCAGGGGTAGACACTGAAGCTTTCTTT CASSLSGVDTEAFF
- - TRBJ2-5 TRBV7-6 TGTGCCAGCAGAGGAGGCGAGACCCAGTACTTC CASRGGETQYF
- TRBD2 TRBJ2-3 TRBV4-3 TGCGCCAGCAGCCAAGAACGACTAGCGGGAGGGCCTGGGGCAGATACGCAGTATTTT CASSQERLAGGPGADTQYF
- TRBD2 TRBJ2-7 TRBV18 TGTGCCAGCTCACCTAGCGGGGCCACCTACGAGCAGTACTTC CASSPSGATYEQYF
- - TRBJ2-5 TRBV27 TGTGCCAGCAGTCCATCCCAGCCACAAGAGACCCAGTACTTC CASSPSQPQETQYF
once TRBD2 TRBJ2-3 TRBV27 TGTGCCAGCAGTTTATCTTCTATGAAACTAGCGGGGGGGCGAGATACGCAGTATTTT CASSLSSMKLAGGRDTQYF
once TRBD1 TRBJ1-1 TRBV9 TGTGCCAGCAGCCCTCGACAGGGGATGAACACTGAAGCTTTCTTT CASSPRQGMNTEAFF
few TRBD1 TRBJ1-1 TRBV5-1 TGCGCCAGCAGGGCCGGGACAGGGCCTGAAGCTTTCTTT CASRAGTGPEAFF
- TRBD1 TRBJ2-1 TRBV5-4 TGTGCCGCACAGGGGCGGGATGAGCAGTTCTTC CAAQGRDEQFF
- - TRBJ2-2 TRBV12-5 TGTGCTAGTGGGCCGGGACACCTCAACACCGGGGAGCTGTTTTTT CASGPGHLNTGELFF
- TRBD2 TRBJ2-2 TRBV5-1 TGCGCCAGCAGCCAGGGAGGGGTCGCGAACACCGGGGAGCTGTTTTTT CASSQGGVANTGELFF
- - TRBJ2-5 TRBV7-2 TGTGCCAGCAGCTTTGCCAGGGGCCAAGAGACCCAGTACTTC CASSFARGQETQYF
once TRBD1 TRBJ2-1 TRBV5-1 TGCGCCAGCAGCTTCGCGACAGGGGCCAGCAATGAGCAGTTCTTC CASSFATGASNEQFF
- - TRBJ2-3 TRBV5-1 TGCGCCAGCAGCTCACTGGGCGGGGGCGGTGATACGCAGTATTTT CASSSLGGGGDTQYF
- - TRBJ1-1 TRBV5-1 TGCGCCAGCAGCCTAGGAGGGATAGGGACTGAAGCTTTCTTT CASSLGGIGTEAFF